The present entry profiles one T cell receptor beta chain with its context. Antigen unknown. Sequenced by immunoSEQ multiplex PCR; TCRdb stores in-frame clones only, minus some. The repertoire includes tens of thousands of clones, roughly nine tenths of them detected once, and around 5% sits in the top ten. The entry originates in a study of T cell responses to AZD1222 COVID-19 vaccine. General study results and limits: Among the donors, most were white British and more were female, and clonal diversity was possibly underestimated.

The clonotype comes from an adult who received the AZD1222 COVID-19 vaccine. Sequencing used peripheral blood, obtained 28 days after the second AZD1222 dose.

This CDR3 reads CTSSQDSVVCEQYF. CDR3 sequence (DNA): TGCACCAGCAGCCAAGACTCCGTAGTCTGCGAGCAGTACTTC. The chain employs TRBV1 and TRBJ2-7; the table names TRBD2, a call not compared with the DNA. TRBV1 is a pseudogene. CDR3 length: 14 residues.